This T cell receptor beta chain comes out of a study of Graves' ophthalmopathy and Graves' hyperthyroidism. The CDR3 consists of 14 residues. From germline, CDR1 is ENHRY and CDR2 SYGVKD. V gave up 3 bases and J gave up 5 bases, with 14 bases separating them. As the template, RNA transcripts were used to amplify TCR beta CDR3 regions. RT-PCR with HTBI primers came first, then second-round multiplex PCR. TCRdb recomputed calls from the multiplex PCR reads with MiXCR, one row per CDR3 protein. The profile covers around 670,000 distinct CDR3 sequences, with 40% appearing a single time and about 40% taken by the ten largest. Notes on the study in general: The model reached 55% to 71% sensitivity and around 74% specificity for predicting ophthalmopathy progression. Blood also contained most of the expanded thyroid clonotypes above 0.001 frequency.

As concerns this clonotype: Its antigen remains unidentified. This may be a read error: a much more frequent sequence differs by one nucleotide.

V and J are TRBV10-3 and TRBJ2-7; D is uncertain. The source is an adult man with Graves' ophthalmopathy. Material: peripheral blood. The CDR3 here is CAISDPLREDEQYF. The CDR3 DNA is TGTGCCATCAGTGACCCCCTTCGAGAAGACGAGCAGTACTTC.